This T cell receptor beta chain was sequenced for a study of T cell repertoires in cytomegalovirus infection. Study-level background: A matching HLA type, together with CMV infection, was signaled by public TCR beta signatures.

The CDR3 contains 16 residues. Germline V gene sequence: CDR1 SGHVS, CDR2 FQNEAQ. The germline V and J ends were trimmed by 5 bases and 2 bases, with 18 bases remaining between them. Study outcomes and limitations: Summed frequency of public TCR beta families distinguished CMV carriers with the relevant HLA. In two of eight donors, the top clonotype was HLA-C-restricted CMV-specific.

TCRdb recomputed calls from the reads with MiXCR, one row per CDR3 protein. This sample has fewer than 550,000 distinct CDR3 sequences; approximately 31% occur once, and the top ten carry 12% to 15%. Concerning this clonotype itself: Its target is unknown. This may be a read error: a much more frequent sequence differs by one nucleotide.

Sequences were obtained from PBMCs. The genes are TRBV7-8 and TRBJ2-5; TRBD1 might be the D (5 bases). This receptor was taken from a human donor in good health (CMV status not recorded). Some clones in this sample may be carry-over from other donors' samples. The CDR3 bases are TGTGCCAGCAGCAACTCAGGGTCGGGCCCGCAAGAGACCCAGTACTTC. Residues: CASSNSGSGPQETQYF.